The rows below give T cell receptor beta chains drawn from one sample of a study of PD-1 blockade in classical Hodgkin lymphoma. TCRdb keeps only in-frame clones here, not all; method: immunoSEQ multiplex PCR. The repertoire consists of about 50,000 clones, with about three quarters occurring once and the leading ten covering over 9.5%. Sequencing used peripheral blood mononuclear cells (PBMCs), obtained before the fourth cycle of nivolumab. These receptors came from a human donor with classical Hodgkin lymphoma. Each CDR3 is given with its conserved first and last residue. The order of the fields is clone size, V gene, D gene, J gene, CDR3 DNA, CDR3 protein. D genes are given only for firm matches. Expanded clones get a size class; other rows say once, few or many, or leave the size out.

-	TRBV6-5	-	TRBJ1-2	TGTGCCAGCCGTAGGGGAGCAGGTTATGGCTACACCTTC	CASRRGAGYGYTF
once	TRBV19	TRBD1	TRBJ2-1	TGTGCCAGTAGTATCCGACAGGGGTCTGAGGGGTTCTTC	CASSIRQGSEGFF
-	TRBV2	-	TRBJ1-2	TGTGCCAGCAGCGCCAATCCTTGGGACTATGGCTACACCTTC	CASSANPWDYGYTF
-	TRBV27	-	TRBJ2-5	TGTGCCAGCACGCTCCCCCGCAGTACCCAGTACTTC	CASTLPRSTQYF
-	TRBV5-1	TRBD2	TRBJ2-7	TGCGCCAGCAGCTCGGGACTAGCGGGAGTTTCCTACGAGCAGTACTTC	CASSSGLAGVSYEQYF
-	TRBV7-2	TRBD1	TRBJ2-7	TGTGCCAGCAGCACGGGACAGACACGTTACTACGAGCAGTACTTC	CASSTGQTRYYEQYF
many	TRBV4-1	-	TRBJ2-5	TGCGCCAGCAGCCATAGAGGGCCCGAAGAGACCCAGTACTTC	CASSHRGPEETQYF
few	TRBV29-1	-	TRBJ2-3	TGCAGCGTGTCAAAAGGACTGGGGGTAGATACGCAGTATTTT	CSVSKGLGVDTQYF
-	TRBV28	TRBD1	TRBJ1-6	TGTGCCAGCAGTCCAGGGGACAGCTATAATTCACCCCTCCACTTT	CASSPGDSYNSPLHF
-	TRBV5-6	-	TRBJ1-2	TGTGCCAGCAGCCCGGGACGGCTAATCGATGGCTACACCTTC	CASSPGRLIDGYTF
-	TRBV12-5	-	TRBJ1-3	TGTGCTAGTGGTTCCGAGGGAAACACCATATATTTT	CASGSEGNTIYF
once	TRBV12-5	-	TRBJ2-7	TGTGCTAGTGGTTTGGTCTTTGGGAGGAGCTACGAGCAGTACTTC	CASGLVFGRSYEQYF
-	TRBV18	TRBD1	TRBJ2-7	TGTGCCAGCTCACCAGGACAGGCGCTTCTTTCCTACGAGCAGTACTTC	CASSPGQALLSYEQYF
large	TRBV7-6	TRBD1	TRBJ2-7	TGTGCCAGCAGCTTAAGCGGACAGGTCTACGAGCAGTACTTC	CASSLSGQVYEQYF
once	TRBV6-5	-	TRBJ1-1	TGTGCCAGCAGTTACTTCAGGGAAATGAACACTGAAGCTTTCTTT	CASSYFREMNTEAFF
-	TRBV28	TRBD1	TRBJ2-7	TGTGCCAGCAGTAGGGACAGGGAATACGAGCAGTACTTC	CASSRDREYEQYF
few	TRBV5-3	TRBD2	TRBJ2-5	TGTGCCAGAAGCGCAAGGACTAGCGGGGATCAAGAGACCCAGTACTTC	CARSARTSGDQETQYF
once	TRBV5-1	-	TRBJ2-7	TGCGCCAGCAGCCCCCGGGCCCCCAAGGACGAGCAGTACTTC	CASSPRAPKDEQYF
once	TRBV7-2	-	TRBJ2-3	TGTGCCAGCAGCCCTCGCCGTGCCACAGATACGCAGTATTTT	CASSPRRATDTQYF
few	TRBV7-9	-	TRBJ1-1	TGTGCCAGCAGCCCTGTACAGGGTGAAGCTTTCTTT	CASSPVQGEAFF